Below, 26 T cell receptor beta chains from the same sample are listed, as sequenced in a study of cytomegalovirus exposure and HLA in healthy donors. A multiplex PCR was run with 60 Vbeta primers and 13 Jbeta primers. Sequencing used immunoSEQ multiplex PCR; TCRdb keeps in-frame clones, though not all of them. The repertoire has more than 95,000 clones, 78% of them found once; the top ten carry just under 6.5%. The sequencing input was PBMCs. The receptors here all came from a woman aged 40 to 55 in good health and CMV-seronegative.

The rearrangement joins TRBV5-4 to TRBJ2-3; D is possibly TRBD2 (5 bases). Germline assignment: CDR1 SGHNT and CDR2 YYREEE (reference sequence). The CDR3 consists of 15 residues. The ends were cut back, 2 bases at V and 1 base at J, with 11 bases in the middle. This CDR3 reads CASSLAGAGTDTQYF. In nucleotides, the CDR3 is TGTGCCAGCAGCTTAGCAGGAGCGGGCACAGATACGCAGTATTTT.

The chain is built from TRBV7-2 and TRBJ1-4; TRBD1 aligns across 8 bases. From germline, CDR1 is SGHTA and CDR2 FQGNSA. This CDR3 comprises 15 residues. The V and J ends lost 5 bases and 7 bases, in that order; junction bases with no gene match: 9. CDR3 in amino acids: CASSQRTGSTEKLFF. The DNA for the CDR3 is TGTGCCAGCAGCCAGAGGACAGGGTCCACTGAAAAACTGTTTTTT.

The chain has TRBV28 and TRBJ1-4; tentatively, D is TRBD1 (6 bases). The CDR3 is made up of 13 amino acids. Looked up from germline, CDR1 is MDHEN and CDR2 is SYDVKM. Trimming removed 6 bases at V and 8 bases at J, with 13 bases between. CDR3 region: CASSLRDREKLFF. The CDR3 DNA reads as TGTGCCAGCAGCCTCCGCGACAGGGAAAAACTGTTTTTT.

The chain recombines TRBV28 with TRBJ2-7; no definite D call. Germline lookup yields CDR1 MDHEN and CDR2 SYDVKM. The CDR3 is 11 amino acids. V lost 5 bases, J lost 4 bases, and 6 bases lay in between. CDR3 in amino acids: CASSVTYEQYF. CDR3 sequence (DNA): TGTGCCAGCAGTGTAACTTACGAGCAGTACTTC.

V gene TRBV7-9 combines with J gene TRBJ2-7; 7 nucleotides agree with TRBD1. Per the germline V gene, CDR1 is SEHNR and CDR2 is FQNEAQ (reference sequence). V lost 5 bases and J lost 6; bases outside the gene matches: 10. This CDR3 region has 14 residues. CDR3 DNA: TGTGCCAGCAGCCCGACCTCAGGGGGACGCGAGCAGTACTTC. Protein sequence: CASSPTSGGREQYF.

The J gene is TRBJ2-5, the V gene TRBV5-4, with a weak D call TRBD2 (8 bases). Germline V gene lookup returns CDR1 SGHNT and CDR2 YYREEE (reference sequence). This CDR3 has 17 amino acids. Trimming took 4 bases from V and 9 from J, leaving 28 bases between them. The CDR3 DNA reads TGTGCCAGCAGCCCGAGGGGTAGCGGGGAAGCAGGGGGGCCCCAGTACTTC. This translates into CASSPRGSGEAGGPQYF.

The chain's CDR3 is CASSPRTGVSTEAFF. The CDR3 DNA is TGTGCCAGCAGCCCACGGACAGGGGTTAGCACTGAAGCTTTCTTT. The chain joins TRBV7-2 to TRBJ1-1; 9 positions match TRBD1. CDR3 length: 15 amino acids. With 5 bases clipped from V and 4 bases from J, the junction kept 8 bases outside the gene matches. Germline values: CDR1 SGHTA, CDR2 FQGNSA.

The CDR3 loop reads CASSLPTGYNEQFF. Written as DNA, the CDR3 is TGTGCCAGCAGCTTACCCACCGGCTACAATGAGCAGTTCTTC. V and J are TRBV7-9 and TRBJ2-1; D not certain. Trimming shortened V by 2 bases and J by 3 bases, and 8 bases separated the two germline ends. The CDR3 runs to 14 residues. The germline CDR1 and CDR2 sequences are SEHNR and FQNEAQ (reference sequence).

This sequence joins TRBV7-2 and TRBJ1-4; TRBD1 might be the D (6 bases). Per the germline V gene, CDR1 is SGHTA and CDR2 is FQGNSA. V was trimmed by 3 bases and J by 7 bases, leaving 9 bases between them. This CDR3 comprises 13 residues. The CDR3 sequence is CASSFGQSEKLFF. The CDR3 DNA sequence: TGTGCCAGCAGCTTTGGACAGAGTGAAAAACTGTTTTTT.

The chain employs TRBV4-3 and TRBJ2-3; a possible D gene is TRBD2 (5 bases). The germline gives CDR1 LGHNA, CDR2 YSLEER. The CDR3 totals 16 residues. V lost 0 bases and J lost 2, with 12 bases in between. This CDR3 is CASSQEFSGPTDTQYF. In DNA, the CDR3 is TGCGCCAGCAGCCAAGAATTCAGCGGCCCCACAGATACGCAGTATTTT.

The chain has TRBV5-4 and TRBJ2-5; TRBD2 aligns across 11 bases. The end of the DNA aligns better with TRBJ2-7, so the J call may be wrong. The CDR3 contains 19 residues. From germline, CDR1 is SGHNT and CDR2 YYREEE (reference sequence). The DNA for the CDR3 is TGTGCCAGCAGCTTTCGACTAGCGGGGAGTATACGGGCCTCCTACGAGCAGTACTTC. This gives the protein CASSFRLAGSIRASYEQYF.

In DNA form, the CDR3 reads TGCGCCAGCAGCCCCCTAACTAGCGGCTCCTACGAGCAGTACTTC. Protein: CASSPLTSGSYEQYF. The chain couples TRBV5-1 to TRBJ2-7, with 8 bases fitting TRBD2. CDR1 is SGHRS and CDR2 is YFSETQ in the germline V gene. The CDR3 spans 15 residues. V was clipped by 4 bases and J by 0 bases; unmatched bases: 6.

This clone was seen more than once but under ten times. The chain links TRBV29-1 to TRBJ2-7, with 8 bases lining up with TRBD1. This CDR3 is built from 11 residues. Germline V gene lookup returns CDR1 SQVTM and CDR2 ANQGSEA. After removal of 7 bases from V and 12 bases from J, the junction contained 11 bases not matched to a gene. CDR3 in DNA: TGCAGCGCCTCCTCCGGACAGGGTTGGTACTTC. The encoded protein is CSASSGQGWYF.

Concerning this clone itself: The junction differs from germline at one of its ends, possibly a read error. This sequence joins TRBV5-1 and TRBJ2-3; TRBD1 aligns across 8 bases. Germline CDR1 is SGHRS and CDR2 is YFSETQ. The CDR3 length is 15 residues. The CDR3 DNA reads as TGCGCCAGCAGCACCTGGACAGGGCCCACAAATACGCAGTATTTT. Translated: CASSTWTGPTNTQYF.

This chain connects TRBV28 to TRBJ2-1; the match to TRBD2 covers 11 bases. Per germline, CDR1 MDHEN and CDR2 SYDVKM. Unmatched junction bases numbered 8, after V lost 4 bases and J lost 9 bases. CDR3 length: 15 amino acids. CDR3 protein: CASSSTSGSVGEQFF. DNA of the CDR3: TGTGCCAGCAGTTCCACTAGCGGGAGCGTCGGTGAGCAGTTCTTC.

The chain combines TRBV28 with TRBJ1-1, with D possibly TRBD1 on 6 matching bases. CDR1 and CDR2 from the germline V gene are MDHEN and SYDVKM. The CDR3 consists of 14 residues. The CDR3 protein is CVTRQEIMNTEAFF. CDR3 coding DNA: TGTGTAACACGACAGGAGATTATGAACACTGAAGCTTTCTTT.

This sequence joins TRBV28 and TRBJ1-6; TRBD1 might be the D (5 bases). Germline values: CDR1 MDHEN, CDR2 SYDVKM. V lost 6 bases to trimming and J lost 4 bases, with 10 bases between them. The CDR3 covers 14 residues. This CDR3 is CASRRDSYNSPLHF. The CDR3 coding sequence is TGTGCCAGCAGAAGGGACTCTTATAATTCACCCCTCCACTTT.

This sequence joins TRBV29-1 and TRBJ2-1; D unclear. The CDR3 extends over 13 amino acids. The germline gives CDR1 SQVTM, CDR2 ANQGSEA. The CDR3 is CCATLSSYNEQFF. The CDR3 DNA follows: TGCTGCGCTACTCTGAGCTCCTACAATGAGCAGTTCTTC.

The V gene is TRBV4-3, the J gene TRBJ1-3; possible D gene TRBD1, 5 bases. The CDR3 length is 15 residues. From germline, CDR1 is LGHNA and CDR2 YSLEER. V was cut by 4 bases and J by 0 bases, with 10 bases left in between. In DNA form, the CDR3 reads TGCGCCAGCAGCCGCACCAGGGCCTCTGGAAACACCATATATTTT. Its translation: CASSRTRASGNTIYF.

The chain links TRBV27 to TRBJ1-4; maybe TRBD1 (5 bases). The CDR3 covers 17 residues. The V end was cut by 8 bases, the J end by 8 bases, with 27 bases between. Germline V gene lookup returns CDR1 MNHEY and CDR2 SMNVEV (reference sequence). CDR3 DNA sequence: TGTGCCAGCGCACAATCCGGGAGGGGTGCGACACCCGAAAAACTGTTTTTT. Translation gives CASAQSGRGATPEKLFF.

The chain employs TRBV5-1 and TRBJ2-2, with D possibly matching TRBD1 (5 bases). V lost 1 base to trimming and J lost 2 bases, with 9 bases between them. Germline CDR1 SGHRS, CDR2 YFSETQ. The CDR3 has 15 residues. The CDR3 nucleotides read TGCGCCAGCAGCTTGTTGCAGGGAAACACCGGGGAGCTGTTTTTT. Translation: CASSLLQGNTGELFF.

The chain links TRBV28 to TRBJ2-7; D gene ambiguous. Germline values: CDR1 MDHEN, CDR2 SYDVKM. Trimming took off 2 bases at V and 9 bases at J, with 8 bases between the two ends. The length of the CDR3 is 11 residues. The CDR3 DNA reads TGTGCCAGCAGTTTAGAACGCGGGCAGTACTTC. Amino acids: CASSLERGQYF. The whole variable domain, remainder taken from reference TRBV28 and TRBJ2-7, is DVKVTQSSRYLVKRTGEKVFLECVQDMDHENMFWYRQDPGLGLRLIYFSYDVKMKEKGDIPEGYSVSREKKERFSLILESASTNQTSMYLCASSLERGQYFGPGTRLTVT.

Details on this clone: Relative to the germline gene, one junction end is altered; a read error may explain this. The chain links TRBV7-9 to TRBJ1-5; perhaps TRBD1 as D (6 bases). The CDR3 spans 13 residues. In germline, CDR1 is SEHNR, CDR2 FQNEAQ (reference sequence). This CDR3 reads CSSSTTGLQPQHF. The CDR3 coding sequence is TGTTCCAGCAGCACCACAGGGTTGCAGCCCCAGCATTTT.

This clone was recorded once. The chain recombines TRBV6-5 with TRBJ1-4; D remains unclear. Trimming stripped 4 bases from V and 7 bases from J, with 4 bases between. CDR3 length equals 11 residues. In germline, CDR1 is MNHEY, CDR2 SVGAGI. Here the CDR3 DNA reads TGTGCCAGCAGTTCGGGTGAAAAACTGTTTTTT. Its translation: CASSSGEKLFF.

The CDR3 here is CASSPRTGGRSNTEAFF. For the CDR3, the DNA is TGTGCCAGCTCACCACGGACAGGGGGCAGATCCAACACTGAAGCTTTCTTT. V gene TRBV18 combines with J gene TRBJ1-1; 11 bases map to TRBD1. With 1 base clipped from V and 2 bases from J, the junction kept 6 bases outside the gene matches. Per germline, CDR1 KGHSH and CDR2 LQKENI. This CDR3 contains 17 residues.

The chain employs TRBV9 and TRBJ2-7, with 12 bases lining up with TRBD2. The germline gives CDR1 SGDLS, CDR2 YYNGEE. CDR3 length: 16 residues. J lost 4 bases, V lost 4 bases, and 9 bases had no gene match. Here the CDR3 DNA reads TGTGCCAGCAGCCCCGGCGAGACTAGCGGGAGTTACGAGCAGTACTTC. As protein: CASSPGETSGSYEQYF.